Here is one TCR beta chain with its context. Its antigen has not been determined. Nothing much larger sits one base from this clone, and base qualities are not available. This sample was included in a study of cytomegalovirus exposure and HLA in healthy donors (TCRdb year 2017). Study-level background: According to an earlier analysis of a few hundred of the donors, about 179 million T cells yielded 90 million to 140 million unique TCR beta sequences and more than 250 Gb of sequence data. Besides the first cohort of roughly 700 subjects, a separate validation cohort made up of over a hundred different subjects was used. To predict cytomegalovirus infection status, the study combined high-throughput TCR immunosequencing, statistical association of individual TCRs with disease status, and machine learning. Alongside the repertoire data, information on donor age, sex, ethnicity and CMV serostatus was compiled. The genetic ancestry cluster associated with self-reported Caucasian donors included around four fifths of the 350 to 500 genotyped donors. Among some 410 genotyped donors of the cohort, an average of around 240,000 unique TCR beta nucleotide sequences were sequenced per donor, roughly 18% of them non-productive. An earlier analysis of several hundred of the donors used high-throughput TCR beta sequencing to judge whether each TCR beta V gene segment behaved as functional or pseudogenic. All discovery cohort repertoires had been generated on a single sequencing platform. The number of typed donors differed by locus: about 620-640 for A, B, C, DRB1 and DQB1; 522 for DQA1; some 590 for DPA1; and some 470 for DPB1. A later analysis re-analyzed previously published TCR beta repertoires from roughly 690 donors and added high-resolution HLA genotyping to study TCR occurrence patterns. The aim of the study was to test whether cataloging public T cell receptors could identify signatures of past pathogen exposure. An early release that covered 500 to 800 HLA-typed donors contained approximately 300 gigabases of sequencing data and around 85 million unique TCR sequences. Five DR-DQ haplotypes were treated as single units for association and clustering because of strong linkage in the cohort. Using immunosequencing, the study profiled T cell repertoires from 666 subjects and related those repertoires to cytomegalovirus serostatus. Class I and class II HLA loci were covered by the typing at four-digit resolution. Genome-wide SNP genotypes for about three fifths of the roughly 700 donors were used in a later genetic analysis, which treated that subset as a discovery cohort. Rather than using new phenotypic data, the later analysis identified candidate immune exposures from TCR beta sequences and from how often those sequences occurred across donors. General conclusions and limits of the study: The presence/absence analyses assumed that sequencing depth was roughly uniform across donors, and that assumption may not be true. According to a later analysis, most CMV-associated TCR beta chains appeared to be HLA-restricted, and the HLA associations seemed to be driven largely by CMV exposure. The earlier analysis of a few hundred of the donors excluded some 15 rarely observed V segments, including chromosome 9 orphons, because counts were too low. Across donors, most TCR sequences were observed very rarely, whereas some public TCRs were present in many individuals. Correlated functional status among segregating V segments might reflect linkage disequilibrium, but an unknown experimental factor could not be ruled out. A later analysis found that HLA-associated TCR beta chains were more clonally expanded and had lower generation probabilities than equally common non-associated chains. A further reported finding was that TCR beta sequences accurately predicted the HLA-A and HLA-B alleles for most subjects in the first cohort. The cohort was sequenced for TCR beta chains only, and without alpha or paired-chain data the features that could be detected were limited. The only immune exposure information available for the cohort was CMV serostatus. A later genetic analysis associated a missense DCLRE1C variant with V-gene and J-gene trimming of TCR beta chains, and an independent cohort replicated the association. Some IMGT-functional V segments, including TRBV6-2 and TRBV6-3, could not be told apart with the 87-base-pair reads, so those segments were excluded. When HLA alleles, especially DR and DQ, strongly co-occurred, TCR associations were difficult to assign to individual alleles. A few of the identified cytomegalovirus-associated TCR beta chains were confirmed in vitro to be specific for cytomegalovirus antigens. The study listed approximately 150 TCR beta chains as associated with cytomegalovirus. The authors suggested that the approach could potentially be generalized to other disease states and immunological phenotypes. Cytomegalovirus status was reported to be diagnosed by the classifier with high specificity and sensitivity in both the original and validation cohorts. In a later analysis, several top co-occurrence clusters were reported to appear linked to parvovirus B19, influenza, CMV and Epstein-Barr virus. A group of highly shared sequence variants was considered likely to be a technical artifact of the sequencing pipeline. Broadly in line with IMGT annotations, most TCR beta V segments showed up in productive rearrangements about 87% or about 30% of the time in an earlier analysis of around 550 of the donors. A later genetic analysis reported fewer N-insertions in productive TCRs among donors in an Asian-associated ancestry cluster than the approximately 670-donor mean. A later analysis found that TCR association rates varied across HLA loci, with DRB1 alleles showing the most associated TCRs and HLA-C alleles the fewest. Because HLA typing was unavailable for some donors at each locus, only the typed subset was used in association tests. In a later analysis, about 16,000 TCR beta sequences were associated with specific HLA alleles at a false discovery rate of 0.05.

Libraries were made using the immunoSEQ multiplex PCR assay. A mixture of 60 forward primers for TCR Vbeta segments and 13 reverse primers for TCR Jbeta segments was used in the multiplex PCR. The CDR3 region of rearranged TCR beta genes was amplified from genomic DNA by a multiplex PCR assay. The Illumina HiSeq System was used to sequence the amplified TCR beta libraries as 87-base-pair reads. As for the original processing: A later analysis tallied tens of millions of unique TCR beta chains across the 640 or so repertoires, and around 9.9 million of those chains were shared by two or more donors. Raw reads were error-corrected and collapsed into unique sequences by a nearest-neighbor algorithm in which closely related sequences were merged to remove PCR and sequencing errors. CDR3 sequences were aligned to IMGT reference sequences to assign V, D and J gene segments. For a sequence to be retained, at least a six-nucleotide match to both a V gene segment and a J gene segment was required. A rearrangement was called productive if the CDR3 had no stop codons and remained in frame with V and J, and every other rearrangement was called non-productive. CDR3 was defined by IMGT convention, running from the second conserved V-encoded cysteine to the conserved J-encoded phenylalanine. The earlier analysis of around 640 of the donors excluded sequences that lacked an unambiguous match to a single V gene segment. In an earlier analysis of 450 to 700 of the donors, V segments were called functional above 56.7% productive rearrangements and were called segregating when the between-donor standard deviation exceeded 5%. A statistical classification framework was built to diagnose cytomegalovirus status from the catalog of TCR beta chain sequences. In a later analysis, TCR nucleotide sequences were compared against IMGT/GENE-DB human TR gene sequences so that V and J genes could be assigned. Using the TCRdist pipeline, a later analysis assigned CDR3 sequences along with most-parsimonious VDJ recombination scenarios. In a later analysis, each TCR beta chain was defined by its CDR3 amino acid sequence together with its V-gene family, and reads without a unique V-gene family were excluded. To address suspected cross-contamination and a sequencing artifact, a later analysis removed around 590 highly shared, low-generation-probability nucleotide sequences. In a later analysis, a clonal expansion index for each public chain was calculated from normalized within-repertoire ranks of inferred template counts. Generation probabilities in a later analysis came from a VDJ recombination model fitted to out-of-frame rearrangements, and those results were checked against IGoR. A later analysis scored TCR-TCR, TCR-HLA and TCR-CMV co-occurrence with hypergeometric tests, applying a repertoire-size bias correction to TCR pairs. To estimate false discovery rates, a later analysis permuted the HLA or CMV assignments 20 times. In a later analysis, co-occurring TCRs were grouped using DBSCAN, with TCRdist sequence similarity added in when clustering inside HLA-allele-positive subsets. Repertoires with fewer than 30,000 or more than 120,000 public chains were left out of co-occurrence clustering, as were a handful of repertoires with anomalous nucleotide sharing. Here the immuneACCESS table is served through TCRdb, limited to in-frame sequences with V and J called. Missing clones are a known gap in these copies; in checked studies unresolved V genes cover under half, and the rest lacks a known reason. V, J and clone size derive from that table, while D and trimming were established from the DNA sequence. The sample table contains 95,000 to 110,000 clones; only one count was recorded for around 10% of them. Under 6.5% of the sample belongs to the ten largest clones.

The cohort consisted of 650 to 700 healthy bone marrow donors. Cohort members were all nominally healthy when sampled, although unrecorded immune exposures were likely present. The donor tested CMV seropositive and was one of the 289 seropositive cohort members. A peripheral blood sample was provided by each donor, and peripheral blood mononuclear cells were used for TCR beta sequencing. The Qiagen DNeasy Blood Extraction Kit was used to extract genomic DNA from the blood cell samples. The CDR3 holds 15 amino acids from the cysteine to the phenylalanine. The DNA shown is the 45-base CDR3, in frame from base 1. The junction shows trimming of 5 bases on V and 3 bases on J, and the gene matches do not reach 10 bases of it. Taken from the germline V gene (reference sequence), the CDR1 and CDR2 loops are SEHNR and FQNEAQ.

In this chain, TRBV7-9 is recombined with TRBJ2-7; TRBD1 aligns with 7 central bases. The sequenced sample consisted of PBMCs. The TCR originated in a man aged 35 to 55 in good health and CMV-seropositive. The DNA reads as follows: TGTGCCAGCAGCCTGGAGACAGGGAAGTTCTACGAGCAGTACTTC. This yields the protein CASSLETGKFYEQYF.